This T cell receptor beta chain was obtained from a study of OX40 agonist ivuxolimab in advanced cancers. Clones were sequenced by immunoSEQ multiplex PCR, and TCRdb holds only the in-frame ones, with some missing. The sample consists of more than 25,000 clones, around four fifths of them appearing once. The V end lost 0 bases, the J end lost 2 bases, and 8 bases lay between the germline ends. This CDR3 has 14 residues. Germline-derived CDR1 and CDR2 are SGHNT and YYREEE (reference sequence). The table lists this clone with a count of one. The sequenced sample was CD4+ or CD8+ T cells sorted from blood, obtained in a trial of the OX40 agonist ivuxolimab. The chain uses TRBV5-4 and TRBJ2-5, with D perhaps matching TRBD2 (6 bases). This TCR was recovered from an adult with an advanced solid tumor such as melanoma, head and neck, liver or kidney cancer. The DNA of the CDR3 is TGTGCCAGCAGCTTGGGGGACTCTCAAGAGACCCAGTACTTC. This sequence encodes CASSLGDSQETQYF.